This TCR beta chain was recorded in a study of T-cell reconstitution after alpha-beta-depleted transplantation in children. CDR1 is SGHNT, CDR2 YYREEE, per germline (reference sequence). Trimming took off 4 bases at V and 0 bases at J, with 14 bases between the two ends. The CDR3 runs 16 residues. Researchers prepared the TCRbeta library using unique molecular identifiers, the study reports. TCRdb ran MiXCR on the PCR reads and lists one entry per CDR3 protein. Altogether under 350,000 distinct CDR3 sequences are present, 9.9% being singletons, with the ten largest covering about a tenth. The V call is TRBV5-4, the J call TRBJ1-3, with D possibly being TRBD1 (5 bases). This clonotype originated in a human donor who donated a stem cell graft to a child with SCID. The sequencing used PBMCs from the stem cell graft donor, collected from the stem cell graft. The CDR3 sequence: CASSTPGDYSGNTIYF. DNA of the CDR3: TGTGCCAGCAGCACCCCCGGGGACTACTCTGGAAACACCATATATTTT. Filled out from reference TRBV5-4 and TRBJ1-3, the complete variable domain reads ETGVTQSPTHLIKTRGQQVTLRCSSQSGHNTVSWYQQALGQGPQFIFQYYREEENGRGNFPPRFSGLQFPNYSSELNVNALELDDSALYLCASSTPGDYSGNTIYFGEGSWLTVV.